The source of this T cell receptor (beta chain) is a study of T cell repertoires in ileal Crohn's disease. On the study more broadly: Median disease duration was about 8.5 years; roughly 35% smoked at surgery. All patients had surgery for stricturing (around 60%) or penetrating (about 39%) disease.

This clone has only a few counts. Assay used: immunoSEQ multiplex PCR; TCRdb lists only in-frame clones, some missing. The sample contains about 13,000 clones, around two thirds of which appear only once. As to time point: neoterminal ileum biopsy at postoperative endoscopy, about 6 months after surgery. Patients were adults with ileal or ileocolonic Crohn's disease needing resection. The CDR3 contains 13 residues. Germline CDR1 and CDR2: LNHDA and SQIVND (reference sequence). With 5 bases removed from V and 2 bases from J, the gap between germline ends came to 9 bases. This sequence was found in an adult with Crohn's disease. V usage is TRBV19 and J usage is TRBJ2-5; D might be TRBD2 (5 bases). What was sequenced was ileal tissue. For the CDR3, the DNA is TGTGCCAGTAGTTCCTCGGGGCAAGAGACCCAGTACTTC. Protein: CASSSSGQETQYF.